The present T cell receptor beta chain was sequenced within a study of T-cell memory formation after mild COVID-19. For the study at large: For the most part, TCR clusters were specific to one donor.

TCRdb re-analysed the 5' RACE reads in MiXCR, keeping a single row per CDR3 protein. This sample carries around 220,000 distinct CDR3 sequences, about a sixth of them seen once, and the ten largest clones take approximately 3.5%. V trimming: 6 bases; J trimming: 0 bases; junction bases outside the gene matches: 6. The CDR3 is made up of 15 amino acids. From germline, CDR1 is SGHTA and CDR2 FQGTGA. Study-wide points: Researchers found some responding clones in pre-infection memory, a sign that cross-reactive memory joined.

This clonotype was seen more than once but under ten times. Antigen specificity is unknown. Sequences were obtained from PBMCs or a T cell subset sorted from them (not recorded which). This receptor was taken from a man younger than 35 who had mild COVID-19 (a few samples of this study predate the infection). Cell type and time point are not known. The V gene is TRBV7-3, the J gene TRBJ2-3, with 7 bases lining up with TRBD2. This CDR3 is CASRQRSGSTDTQYF. CDR3 bases: TGTGCCAGCAGACAACGTAGCGGGAGCACAGATACGCAGTATTTT.